The T cell receptor beta chain described here comes from a study of cytomegalovirus exposure and HLA in healthy donors. Study background: Across a few hundred genotyped donors, 65% to 90% landed in the Caucasian-associated ancestry cluster.

Likely unrecorded immune exposures existed in these nominally healthy donors. Study-wide results and limits: Within an earlier analysis, most TCR beta V segments proved productive either about 87% or about 30% of the time. The authors later found most CMV-associated TCR beta chains appeared HLA-restricted.

Germline V gene sequence: CDR1 MNHNY, CDR2 SVGAGI (reference sequence). This CDR3 has 15 amino acids. Trimming at V came to 6 bases and at J to 0 bases, leaving 7 bases not matched to a gene. Primers: 60 Vbeta forward and 13 Jbeta reverse. Generated by immunoSEQ multiplex PCR, the TCRdb table keeps only in-frame clones and is missing some. The data hold roughly 60,000 clones, with around three quarters observed a single time. Only a few counts were recorded for this clone. Its antigen remains unidentified. This receptor was obtained from a woman aged 40 to 50 in good health and CMV-seropositive. The sequenced material came from PBMCs. The V call is TRBV6-6, the J call TRBJ2-7, with 8 bases identical to TRBD2. The DNA of the CDR3 is TGTGCCAGCAGGCGAGCGGGGGTTTCCTCCTACGAGCAGTACTTC. Its translation: CASRRAGVSSYEQYF.